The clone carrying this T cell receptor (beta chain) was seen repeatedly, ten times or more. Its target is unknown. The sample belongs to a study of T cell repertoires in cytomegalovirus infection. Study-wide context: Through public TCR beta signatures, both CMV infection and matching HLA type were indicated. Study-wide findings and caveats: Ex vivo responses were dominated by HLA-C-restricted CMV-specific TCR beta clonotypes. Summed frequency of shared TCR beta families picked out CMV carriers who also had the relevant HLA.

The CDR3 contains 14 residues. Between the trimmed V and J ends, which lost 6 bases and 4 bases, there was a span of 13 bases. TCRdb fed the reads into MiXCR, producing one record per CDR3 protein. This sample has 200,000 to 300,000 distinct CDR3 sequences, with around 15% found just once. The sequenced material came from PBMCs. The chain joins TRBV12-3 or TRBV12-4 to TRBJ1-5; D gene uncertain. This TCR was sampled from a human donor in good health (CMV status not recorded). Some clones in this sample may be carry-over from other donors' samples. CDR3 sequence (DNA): TGTGCCAGCAGGCCCTCGGGCGGGAATCAGCCCCAGCATTTT. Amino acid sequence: CASRPSGGNQPQHF.